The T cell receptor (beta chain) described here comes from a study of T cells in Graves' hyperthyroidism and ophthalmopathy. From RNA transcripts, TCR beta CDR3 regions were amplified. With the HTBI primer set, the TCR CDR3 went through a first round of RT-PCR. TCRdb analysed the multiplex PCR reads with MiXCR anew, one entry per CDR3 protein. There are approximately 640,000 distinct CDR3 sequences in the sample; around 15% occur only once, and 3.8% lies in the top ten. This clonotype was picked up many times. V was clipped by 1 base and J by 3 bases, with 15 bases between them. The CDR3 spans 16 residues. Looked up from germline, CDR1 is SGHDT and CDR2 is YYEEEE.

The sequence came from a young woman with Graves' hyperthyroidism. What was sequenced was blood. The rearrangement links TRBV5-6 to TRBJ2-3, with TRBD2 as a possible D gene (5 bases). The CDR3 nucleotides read TGTGCCAGCAGCTTGATGCTAGCCAAATCTACAGATACGCAGTATTTT. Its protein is CASSLMLAKSTDTQYF. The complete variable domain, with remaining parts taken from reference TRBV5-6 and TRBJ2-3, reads DAGVTQSPTHLIKTRGQQVTLRCSPKSGHDTVSWYQQALGQGPQFIFQYYEEEERQRGNFPDRFSGHQFPNYSSELNVNALLLGDSALYLCASSLMLAKSTDTQYFGPGTRLTVL.